These 22 T cell receptor beta chains originate from one sample sequenced in a study of T cell responses to AZD1222 COVID-19 vaccine. The protocol was immunoSEQ multiplex PCR, while the TCRdb copy is restricted to in-frame clones and leaves out a portion. The data show more than 40,000 clones, with 90% seen just once and approximately 40% held by the top ten. The sample was peripheral blood, taken 28 days after the second AZD1222 dose. The receptors were sampled from an adult who received the AZD1222 COVID-19 vaccine.

This chain links TRBV19 with TRBJ1-4; 7 positions agree with TRBD1. Unmatched junction bases numbered 11, after V lost 8 bases and J lost 11 bases. Germline V CDR1 and CDR2: LNHDA, SQIVND (reference sequence). CDR3 length: 13 residues. Written as DNA, the CDR3 is TGTGCCAGTGGTGACAGAGGCAGGGGGAAACTGTTTTTT. Translating gives CASGDRGRGKLFF.

The gene calls are TRBV19 and TRBJ1-5; D is possibly TRBD1 (5 bases). V lost 3 bases, J lost 5 bases, and 14 bases lay in between. Per germline, CDR1 LNHDA and CDR2 SQIVND (reference sequence). The CDR3 totals 15 residues. CDR3: CASSMARQRYQPQHF. The CDR3 nucleotides are TGTGCCAGTAGTATGGCGAGACAGCGCTATCAGCCCCAGCATTTT. Combining the CDR3 with reference TRBV19 and TRBJ1-5 gives the whole variable domain DGGITQSPKYLFRKEGQNVTLSCEQNLNHDAMYWYRQDPGQGLRLIYYSQIVNDFQKGDIAEGYSVSREKKESFPLTVTSAQKNPTAFYLCASSMARQRYQPQHFGDGTRLSIL.

The CDR3 loop reads CASSRTVSTDTQYF. The CDR3 DNA reads TGTGCCAGCAGCCGGACGGTCAGCACAGATACGCAGTATTTT. V gene TRBV6-5 combines with J gene TRBJ2-3; no reliable D call. Germline V gene data show CDR1 as MNHEY and CDR2 as SVGAGI. The CDR3 has 14 residues. The V gene lost 6 bases and the J gene lost 0 bases, with 10 bases spanning the gap.

CDR3 region: CASSPEGYEQYF. The CDR3 DNA reads TGTGCCAGCTCACCTGAGGGTTACGAGCAGTACTTC. This rearrangement joins TRBV18 to TRBJ2-7; the D gene is possibly TRBD2 (5 bases). This CDR3 is built from 12 residues. Trimming removed 3 bases at V and 4 bases at J, with 7 bases between. Per germline, CDR1 KGHSH and CDR2 LQKENI.

The chain links TRBV5-4 to TRBJ2-5, with D possibly matching TRBD2 (7 bases). Germline V CDR1 and CDR2: SGHNT, YYREEE (reference sequence). The CDR3 sequence is 14 residues long. The V end was cut by 6 bases, the J end by 5 bases, with 17 bases between. The CDR3 sequence: CASTQEGRGETQYF. The DNA of the CDR3 is TGTGCCAGCACTCAGGAAGGGAGGGGGGAGACCCAGTACTTC.

The chain carries TRBV7-7 and TRBJ1-3; TRBD1 might be the D (6 bases). Germline CDR1 and CDR2: SSHAT and FNYEAQ (reference sequence). Trimming removed 5 bases at V and 4 bases at J, with 9 bases between. The CDR3 has 13 residues. CDR3 nucleotides: TGTGCCAGCAGCACGGACAGCGGAAACACCATATATTTT. Translation gives CASSTDSGNTIYF.

This chain uses TRBV18 with TRBJ1-5; 7 bases fit TRBD1. The CDR3 runs 14 residues. Per the germline V gene, CDR1 is KGHSH and CDR2 is LQKENI. V lost 6 bases and J lost 6; bases outside the gene matches: 8. CDR3 protein: CASSSDRVGQPQHF. CDR3 nucleotides: TGTGCCAGCTCCTCCGACAGGGTAGGTCAGCCCCAGCATTTT.

V gene TRBV3-1 (or the pseudogene TRBV3-2) combines with J gene TRBJ2-7; no reliable D call. CDR1 is LGHDT and CDR2 is YNNKEL in the germline V gene (reference sequence). The CDR3 contains 15 residues. V gave up 5 bases and J gave up 0 bases, with 14 bases separating them. The CDR3 here is CASSARMLRSYEQYF. The CDR3 DNA reads as TGTGCCAGCAGCGCCCGGATGCTCCGCTCCTACGAGCAGTACTTC.

V usage is TRBV19 and J usage is TRBJ1-2; possible D gene TRBD1, 6 bases. The CDR3 runs 14 residues. Per germline, CDR1 LNHDA and CDR2 SQIVND (reference sequence). Trimming stripped 7 bases from V and 2 bases from J, with 14 bases between. CDR3 nucleotides: TGTGCCAGTACACCGGGACACCGAAACTATGGCTACACCTTC. Amino acids: CASTPGHRNYGYTF. Full variable domain (remainder filled in from reference TRBV19 and TRBJ1-2): DGGITQSPKYLFRKEGQNVTLSCEQNLNHDAMYWYRQDPGQGLRLIYYSQIVNDFQKGDIAEGYSVSREKKESFPLTVTSAQKNPTAFYLCASTPGHRNYGYTFGSGTRLTVV.

The V gene is TRBV29-1, the J gene TRBJ2-7; the D gene is possibly TRBD1 (6 bases). Germline CDR1 reads SQVTM; CDR2 reads ANQGSEA. The germline V and J ends were trimmed by 4 bases and 0 bases, with 13 bases remaining between them. The CDR3 extends over 14 amino acids. The DNA of the CDR3 is TGCAGCGTTGGAAGGGGGATGAGCTCCTACGAGCAGTACTTC. This sequence encodes CSVGRGMSSYEQYF.

The chain has TRBV14 and TRBJ1-5; no definite D call. Trimming left V 0 bases short and J 7 bases short, with 7 bases between. The CDR3 runs 13 residues. CDR1 and CDR2 from the germline V gene are SGHDN and FVKESK. As DNA, the CDR3 is TGTGCCAGCAGCCAAGATCTTGAGCAGCCCCAGCATTTT. It translates to CASSQDLEQPQHF.

The V call is TRBV11-3, the J call TRBJ1-2; no reliable D call. The germline CDR1 and CDR2 sequences are SGHNT and YENEEA. The CDR3 has 11 residues. V lost 0 bases and J 13 bases, leaving 9 bases between the germline ends. The CDR3 reads CASSLEFTGTF. The CDR3 nucleotides are TGTGCCAGCAGCTTAGAGTTTACGGGCACCTTC.

V and J are TRBV3-1 (or the pseudogene TRBV3-2) and TRBJ2-6, with 8 nucleotides matching TRBD1. Germline V CDR1 and CDR2: LGHDT, YNNKEL (reference sequence). Trimming cost V 2 bases and J 4 bases; bases outside gene matches: 7. This CDR3 is 17 amino acids long. The CDR3 region is CASSQTTGAAGANVLTF. Written as DNA, the CDR3 is TGTGCCAGCAGCCAAACGACAGGGGCTGCGGGGGCCAACGTCCTGACTTTC.

The chain has TRBV21-1 and TRBJ1-6. TRBV21-1 is an annotated pseudogene. This CDR3 is 13 amino acids long. CDR3 sequence: CASRVRPNSPLHF. DNA of the CDR3: TGTGCCAGCAGGGTGAGGCCAAATTCACCCCTCCACTTT.

The chain has TRBV4-2 and TRBJ2-5, with 8 bases lining up with TRBD2. Germline lookup yields CDR1 LGHNA and CDR2 YNFKEQ. The length of the CDR3 is 18 residues. V trimming: 0 bases; J trimming: 1 base; junction bases outside the gene matches: 10. The CDR3 nucleotides read TGTGCCAGCAGCCAAGATGTCTCTCGCGGGGGGACCCAAGAGACCCAGTACTTC. This gives the protein CASSQDVSRGGTQETQYF.

The V and J genes are TRBV11-3 and TRBJ2-1, with TRBD1 as a possible D gene (5 bases). Trimming took off 2 bases at V and 8 bases at J, with 10 bases between the two ends. In germline, CDR1 is SGHNT, CDR2 YENEEA. The CDR3 has 13 residues. CDR3 in amino acids: CASSLLPRDEQFF. DNA of the CDR3: TGTGCCAGCAGCTTACTCCCCAGGGATGAGCAGTTCTTC.

V usage is TRBV12-5 and J usage is TRBJ1-5, with 8 bases aligning to TRBD1. Trimming removed 5 bases from V and 5 bases from J; junction bases left unmatched: 8. This CDR3 has 15 amino acids. CDR1 LGHNT and CDR2 FRNRAP come from the germline V gene. CDR3 in DNA: TGTGCTAGTGGTCCCCTACAGGGGGTTTATCAGCCCCAGCATTTT. Translated, it gives CASGPLQGVYQPQHF.

J is TRBJ1-1 and V is TRBV11-2; 7 nucleotides line up with TRBD1. The germline V gene has CDR1 SGHAT and CDR2 FQNNGV. This CDR3 is built from 14 residues. V trimming: 5 bases; J trimming: 4 bases; junction bases outside the gene matches: 7. The CDR3 sequence is CASSTQGVGTEAFF. The CDR3 nucleotides are TGTGCCAGCAGCACTCAGGGGGTGGGCACTGAAGCTTTCTTT. Based on the CDR3 plus reference TRBV11-2 and TRBJ1-1, the full variable domain is EAGVAQSPRYKIIEKRQSVAFWCNPISGHATLYWYQQILGQGPKLLIQFQNNGVVDDSQLPKDRFSAERLKGVDSTLKIQPAKLEDSAVYLCASSTQGVGTEAFFGQGTRLTVV.

This chain joins TRBV10-1 and TRBJ2-7, with 10 bases aligning to TRBD1. Germline V CDR1 and CDR2: WNHNN, SYGVQD (reference sequence). V dropped 0 bases and J dropped 1; count of bases not matched to a gene: 6. The CDR3 length is 17 residues. The CDR3 nucleotides read TGCGCCAGCAGTGAGTCAAGTGGGACAGGGGAATCCTACGAGCAGTACTTC. It is translated as CASSESSGTGESYEQYF.

The chain carries TRBV3-1 (or the pseudogene TRBV3-2) and TRBJ1-2, with D maybe TRBD1 (5 bases). The V gene's germline CDR1 is LGHDT and CDR2 YNNKEL (reference sequence). V gave up 0 bases and J gave up 7 bases, with 15 bases separating them. CDR3 length: 15 residues. CDR3 region: CASSQDRQGRGGYTF. The CDR3 region has the DNA TGTGCCAGCAGCCAAGATCGGCAGGGACGGGGTGGCTACACCTTC.

This clone was detected once. The chain employs TRBV19 and TRBJ1-5; possible D gene TRBD1, 6 bases. The CDR3 has 14 residues. V lost 3 bases and J lost 7, with 13 bases in between. Germline values: CDR1 LNHDA, CDR2 SQIVND (reference sequence). This CDR3 reads CASSIQGRGQPQHF. For the CDR3, the DNA is TGTGCCAGTAGTATCCAGGGGAGGGGACAGCCCCAGCATTTT.

The V call is TRBV28, the J call TRBJ1-2; 11 bases fit TRBD1. V shed 8 bases and J 5 bases; nucleotides not matched to a gene: 13. Germline lookup yields CDR1 MDHEN and CDR2 SYDVKM. The CDR3 runs to 16 residues. This CDR3 is CASGDGGTGGYYGYTF. The CDR3, as DNA: TGTGCCAGCGGAGACGGCGGGACAGGGGGATATTATGGCTACACCTTC.